What follows are 8 T cell receptor beta chains derived from one specimen sequenced in a study of blood T cell repertoires in COVID-19. Only in-frame clones appear in the TCRdb table, and some are missing; sequencing was by immunoSEQ multiplex PCR. Here the sample spans 26,000 or so clones, roughly 76% being singletons. The sequencing sample was made of peripheral blood. The receptor source for this set is a man between 65 and 85 years old with acute or convalescent COVID-19.

V is TRBV14 and J is TRBJ1-2; 9 nucleotides agree with TRBD1. Germline V lookup: CDR1 SGHDN, CDR2 FVKESK. The CDR3 is 16 amino acids. The V segment lost 1 base and the J segment 0 bases; nucleotides outside the gene matches: 3. The DNA for the CDR3 is TGTGCCAGCAGCCAAGTCCGGGACAGGGCTAACTATGGCTACACCTTC. Translation gives CASSQVRDRANYGYTF.

This clone turned up a few times. The chain uses TRBV7-9 and TRBJ1-4; weak D call: TRBD1 (6 bases). Trimming stripped 6 bases from V and 2 bases from J, with 16 bases between. CDR1 is SEHNR, CDR2 FQNEAQ, per germline (reference sequence). The CDR3 has 16 amino acids. The CDR3 DNA reads TGTGCCAGCAGGGATTTAACAGGGATTACTAATGAAAAACTGTTTTTT. It translates to CASRDLTGITNEKLFF.

This clone was picked up a small number of times. The V call is TRBV28, the J call TRBJ1-2, with D maybe TRBD1 (6 bases). Per the germline V gene, CDR1 is MDHEN and CDR2 is SYDVKM. V was pared by 7 bases and J by 5 bases, with 11 bases between. CDR3 length: 12 residues. CDR3 DNA: TGTGCCAGCACTCCAGGGGTGTATGGCTACACCTTC. Its protein product is CASTPGVYGYTF.

This chain links TRBV3-1 (or the pseudogene TRBV3-2) with TRBJ2-5; TRBD1 matches at 8 bases. V lost 1 base, J lost 5 bases, and 6 bases stayed unmatched. CDR1 is LGHDT, CDR2 YNNKEL, per germline (reference sequence). This CDR3 comprises 15 residues. DNA of the CDR3: TGTGCCAGCAGCCAAGGGACAGGGACCAGGGAGACCCAGTACTTC. Protein product: CASSQGTGTRETQYF.

The chain links TRBV2 to TRBJ1-2; 12 positions match TRBD1. The CDR3 consists of 15 residues. Germline CDR1 and CDR2: SNHLY and FYNNEI. V dropped 3 bases and J dropped 8; count of bases not matched to a gene: 7. CDR3 loop: CASSDTGTGGKGYTF. The CDR3 region has the DNA TGTGCCAGCAGTGACACCGGGACAGGGGGCAAAGGCTACACCTTC.

The chain links TRBV1 to TRBJ2-3; the table assigns TRBD1, which was not confirmed against the DNA. TRBV1 is tagged as a pseudogene. The CDR3 totals 16 residues. CDR3 nucleotide sequence: TGCACCAGCAGCCAAGCCCTGGGCGTTAGATGTGATACGCAGTATTTT. It codes for CTSSQALGVRCDTQYF.

The chain's CDR3 is CASSSPLSSGRASYEQYF. DNA for the CDR3: TGTGCCAGCAGTTCGCCCCTAAGTAGCGGGAGGGCGTCCTACGAGCAGTACTTC. The V call is TRBV27, the J call TRBJ2-7; 11 positions agree with TRBD2. Germline V gene lookup returns CDR1 MNHEY and CDR2 SMNVEV (reference sequence). The CDR3 extends over 18 amino acids. V lost 4 bases to trimming and J lost 1 base; unmatched junction nucleotides: 12.

V gene TRBV4-3 combines with J gene TRBJ1-2; TRBD1 agrees at 9 bases. Germline V CDR1 and CDR2: LGHNA, YSLEER. The V segment lost 0 bases and the J segment 4 bases; nucleotides outside the gene matches: 3. CDR3 length: 15 residues. For the CDR3, the DNA is TGCGCCAGCAGCCAAGATACAGGGGGCCTCTATGGCTACACCTTC. This codes for CASSQDTGGLYGYTF.